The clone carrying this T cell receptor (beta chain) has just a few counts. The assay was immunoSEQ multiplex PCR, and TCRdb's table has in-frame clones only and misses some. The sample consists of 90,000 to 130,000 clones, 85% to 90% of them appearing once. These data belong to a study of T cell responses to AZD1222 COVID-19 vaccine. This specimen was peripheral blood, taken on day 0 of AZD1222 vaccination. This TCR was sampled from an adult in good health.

The CDR3 region has the DNA TGCGCCAGCAGTCGGGCGGGGGTAGGGGGTAATGAAAAACTGTTTTTT. Protein sequence: CASSRAGVGGNEKLFF. The chain uses TRBV4-1 and TRBJ1-4; D possibly corresponds to TRBD1 (6 bases). The V gene's germline CDR1 is MGHRA and CDR2 YSYEKL. The CDR3 has 16 residues. V was cut by 6 bases and J by 4 bases, with 18 bases left in between.